The 14 T cell receptor beta chains in this list originate from one sample, sequenced in a study of regulatory T cells in long-lasting Graves disease. Building of the TCR beta libraries involved iRepertoire HTBI primers and Arm-PCR of CDR3 regions. MiXCR, applied by TCRdb to the multiplex PCR reads, yields one record per CDR3 protein. The data hold 500,000 to 800,000 distinct CDR3 sequences, with around 30% observed a single time. Time point in this sample: persistent/refractory GD, antithyroid drugs over 5 years with positive TRAb. PBMC-derived RNA was used for the TCR library. The sample consisted of peripheral blood mononuclear cells (PBMCs), taken when the disease was refractory, from a patient treated with antithyroid drugs. The source of these receptors is a female donor with Graves disease.

This clonotype was detected only a few times. CDR3 in DNA: TGTGCCAGCAGTGAGGTCGGGGGATCCGGGGAGCTGTTTTTT. This encodes CASSEVGGSGELFF. This sequence joins TRBV2 and TRBJ2-2; weak D call: TRBD2 (6 bases). V dropped 3 bases and J dropped 6 bases, with 11 bases sitting between them. There are 14 residues in the CDR3. Germline loops: CDR1 SNHLY, CDR2 FYNNEI. Variable domain in full (rest from reference TRBV2 and TRBJ2-2): EPEVTQTPSHQVTQMGQEVILRCVPISNHLYFYWYRQILGQKVEFLVSFYNNEISEKSEIFDDQFSVERPDGSNFTLKIRSTKLEDSAMYFCASSEVGGSGELFFGEGSRLTVL.

Points on this clonotype: This may be a read error, as it is one base from a much larger clone. The conserved closing phenylalanine or tryptophan is absent in this CDR3, likely reflecting a read error. The V gene is TRBV28, the J gene TRBJ1-2; D not resolved. Trimming cost V 7 bases and J 8 bases, with 11 bases left between them. CDR3 length: 11 amino acids. Per the germline V gene, CDR1 is MDHEN and CDR2 is SYDVKM. Written as DNA, the CDR3 is TGTGCCAGCACCAGCACGCGGGGCTACACCTCC. This sequence encodes CASTSTRGYTS.

Notes on this clonotype: A clone one base away is much larger, so this may be a read error. This rearrangement joins TRBV6-1 to TRBJ1-2, with D unclear. The CDR3 consists of 15 residues. The germline gives CDR1 MNHNS, CDR2 SASEGT. In nucleotides, the CDR3 is TGTACCAGCAGTGATCGGAGGAGGACTAACTATGGCTACACCTTC. Translation: CTSSDRRRTNYGYTF.

About this clonotype: A read error may account for a junction end that differs from germline. This chain uses TRBV7-2 with TRBJ1-1; TRBD1 might be the D (6 bases). Germline V gives CDR1 SGHTA, CDR2 FQGNSA. The CDR3 is made up of 16 amino acids. This CDR3 is CASSLPHRQWDTEASF. The CDR3 DNA reads TGTGCCAGCAGCTTACCCCACCGACAGTGGGACACTGAAGCTTCCTTT. Complete variable domain (other parts from reference TRBV7-2 and TRBJ1-1): GAGVSQSPSNKVTEKGKDVELRCDPISGHTALYWYRQSLGQGLEFLIYFQGNSAPDKSGLPSDRFSAERTGGSVSTLTIQRTQQEDSAVYLCASSLPHRQWDTEASFGQGTRLTVV.

This clonotype came up a few times. The chain uses TRBV29-1 and TRBJ1-2; TRBD1 aligns across 9 bases. Per germline, CDR1 SQVTM and CDR2 ANQGSEA. The V and J ends lost 5 bases and 8 bases, in that order; junction bases with no gene match: 9. The CDR3 has 13 residues. DNA for the CDR3: TGCAGCGTTTATAGTACAGGGGGCAAGGGCTACACCTTC. Translated, it gives CSVYSTGGKGYTF.

Note on this clonotype: Since a much larger clone is just one base distant, this may be a read error. This chain connects TRBV16 to TRBJ1-1, with TRBD1 matching over 10 bases. The CDR3 length is 13 residues. Germline lookup yields CDR1 KGHSY and CDR2 FQNENV. CDR3 nucleotide sequence: TGTGCCAGCAGCCAGACAGGGGGCACTGAAGCTTCCTTT. It yields the protein CASSQTGGTEASF.

Details on this clonotype: This could be a read error, since a much larger clone is one nucleotide away. The CDR3 is CASSFMTGGGYNSPLHF. The CDR3 DNA reads TGTGCCAGCAGTTTCATGACAGGGGGCGGCTATAATTCACCCCTCCACTTT. The V gene is TRBV27, the J gene TRBJ1-6, with 10 positions matching TRBD1. V trimming: 3 bases; J trimming: 3 bases; junction bases outside the gene matches: 5. CDR1 is MNHEY and CDR2 is SMNVEV in the germline V gene (reference sequence). The CDR3 is 17 amino acids.

This clonotype appeared a few times. This chain connects TRBV5-5 to TRBJ1-4; D possibly corresponds to TRBD1 (6 bases). Germline V gene data show CDR1 as SGHKS and CDR2 as YYEKEE (reference sequence). The V end was cut by 3 bases, the J end by 7 bases, with 13 bases between. The CDR3 totals 14 residues. The CDR3 loop is CASSSQGGSEKLFF. In DNA form, the CDR3 reads TGTGCCAGCAGCTCACAGGGAGGCAGTGAAAAACTGTTTTTT.

The J gene is TRBJ1-2, the V gene TRBV12-5; D not certain. Trimming stripped 1 base from V and 8 bases from J, with 5 bases between. This CDR3 contains 11 residues. CDR1 and CDR2 from the germline V gene are LGHNT and FRNRAP. Written as DNA, the CDR3 is TGTGCTAGTGGTTTGGCGTCGGGCTACACCTTC. Residues: CASGLASGYTF.

The sample holds a few counts of this clonotype. The rearrangement joins TRBV20-1 to TRBJ2-7; D gene ambiguous. The V end lost 6 bases, the J end lost 5 bases, and 11 bases lay between the germline ends. The CDR3 totals 11 residues. The germline V gene has CDR1 DFQATT and CDR2 SNEGSKA (reference sequence). The CDR3 reads CSARFKNEQYF. For the CDR3, the DNA is TGCAGTGCCAGATTCAAGAACGAGCAGTACTTC.

This clonotype has a handful of counts. The chain is built from TRBV28 and TRBJ1-5, with TRBD1 matching 8 bases. This CDR3 has 15 residues. Germline V gene lookup returns CDR1 MDHEN and CDR2 SYDVKM. The V and J ends lost 8 bases and 5 bases, in that order; junction bases with no gene match: 11. Written as DNA, the CDR3 is TGTGCCAGCGAAGGGGCAGGGGGCAAGCATCAGCCCCAGCATTTT. This gives the protein CASEGAGGKHQPQHF.

The chain carries TRBV15 and TRBJ1-3; the D is unclear. V was clipped by 6 bases and J by 8 bases, with 14 bases between them. Germline CDR1 reads LNHNV; CDR2 reads YYDKDF (reference sequence). CDR3 length: 13 amino acids. The CDR3, as DNA: TGTGCCACCAGTGGAATTCCCGAGGACACCATATATTTT. Encoded protein: CATSGIPEDTIYF.

The genes are TRBV19 and TRBJ1-1; D not resolved. Trimming took 3 bases from V and 1 from J, leaving 6 bases between them. The CDR3 totals 13 residues. CDR1 LNHDA and CDR2 SQIVND come from the germline V gene (reference sequence). The CDR3 coding sequence is TGTGCCAGTAGTATTTGGGAGAACACTGAAGCTTTCTTT. Translated: CASSIWENTEAFF.

This clonotype was found a few times. The J gene is TRBJ1-1, the V gene TRBV6-2 or TRBV6-3; 9 bases fit TRBD1. V gave up 2 bases and J gave up 7 bases; unmatched junction bases: 2. The germline gives CDR1 MNHEY, CDR2 SVGEGT. This CDR3 comprises 13 residues. In DNA form, the CDR3 reads TGTGCCAGCAGTTACCCGACAGGGGGTGAAGCTTTCTTT. Encoded protein: CASSYPTGGEAFF.